The clone carrying this T cell receptor (beta chain) has just a few counts. The data are from a study of T-cell memory formation after mild COVID-19. CDR3 length: 13 amino acids. Germline values: CDR1 SQVTM, CDR2 ANQGSEA. Trimming took 6 bases from V and 5 from J, leaving 17 bases between them. From the 5' RACE reads, TCRdb called clonotypes with MiXCR, one entry per CDR3 protein. The sample has 350,000 to 500,000 distinct CDR3 sequences, about 19% seen once. The sequence derives from an adult woman who had mild COVID-19 (a few samples of this study predate the infection). Cell type and time point are not known. V usage is TRBV29-1 and J usage is TRBJ2-7, with D uncertain. The sample was PBMCs or a T cell subset sorted from them (not recorded which). CDR3 amino acids: CSVLSGILDEQYF. The CDR3 DNA reads as TGCAGCGTCCTTTCTGGGATTCTAGACGAGCAGTACTTC.